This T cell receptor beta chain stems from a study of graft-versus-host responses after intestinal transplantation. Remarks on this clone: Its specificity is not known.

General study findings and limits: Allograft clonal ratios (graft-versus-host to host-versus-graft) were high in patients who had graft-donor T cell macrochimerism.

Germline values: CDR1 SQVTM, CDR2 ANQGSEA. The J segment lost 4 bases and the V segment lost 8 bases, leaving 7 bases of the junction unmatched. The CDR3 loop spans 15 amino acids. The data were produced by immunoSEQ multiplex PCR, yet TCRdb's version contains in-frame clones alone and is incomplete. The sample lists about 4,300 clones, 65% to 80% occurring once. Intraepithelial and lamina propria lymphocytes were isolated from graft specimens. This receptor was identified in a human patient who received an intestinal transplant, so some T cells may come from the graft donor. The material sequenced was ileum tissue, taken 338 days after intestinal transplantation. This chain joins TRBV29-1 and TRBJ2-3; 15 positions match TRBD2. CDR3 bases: TGCAGCACGAGGGGACTAGCGGGGGGCCCAGATACGCAGTATTTT. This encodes CSTRGLAGGPDTQYF.